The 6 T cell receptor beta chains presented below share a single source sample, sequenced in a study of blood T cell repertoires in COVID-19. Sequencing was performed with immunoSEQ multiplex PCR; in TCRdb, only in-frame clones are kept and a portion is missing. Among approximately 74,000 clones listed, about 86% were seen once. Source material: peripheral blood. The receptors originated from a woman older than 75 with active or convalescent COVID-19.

As DNA, the CDR3 is TGTGCCAGCAGCTTAGTTGCAGGAATGAACACTGAAGCTTTCTTT. It is translated as CASSLVAGMNTEAFF. The J gene is TRBJ1-1, the V gene TRBV7-2; D remains unclear. The CDR3 sequence is 15 residues long. Trimming cost V 1 base and J 0 bases, with 9 bases left between them. Germline V gene sequence: CDR1 SGHTA, CDR2 FQGNSA.

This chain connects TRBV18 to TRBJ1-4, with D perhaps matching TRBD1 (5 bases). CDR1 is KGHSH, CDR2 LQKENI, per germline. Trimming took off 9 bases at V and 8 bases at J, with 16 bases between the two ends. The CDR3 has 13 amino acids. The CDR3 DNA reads TGTGCCAGTTTCAGATTTGCAGGGGAAAAACTGTTTTTT. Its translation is CASFRFAGEKLFF.

CDR3 loop: CATSTGFGGQDGNQPQHF. The CDR3 nucleotides are TGTGCCACCAGCACAGGGTTCGGGGGGCAAGATGGCAATCAGCCCCAGCATTTT. V gene TRBV15 combines with J gene TRBJ1-5, with D perhaps matching TRBD1 (6 bases). The CDR3 covers 18 residues. With 4 bases removed from V and 2 bases from J, the gap between germline ends came to 21 bases. The germline CDR1 and CDR2 sequences are LNHNV and YYDKDF (reference sequence).

CDR3 DNA: TGTGCCAGCAGCCCGAGGGGGGACAGGGGAGGTCGTCAGCCCCAGCATTTT. This encodes CASSPRGDRGGRQPQHF. The genes are TRBV7-6 and TRBJ1-5; 10 bases are a match to TRBD1. The CDR3 length is 17 residues. Germline values: CDR1 SGHVS, CDR2 FNYEAQ. J lost 6 bases, V lost 5 bases, and 13 bases had no gene match.

The CDR3 DNA follows: TGTGCCAGTTCGACCGCCGGGACTAGCGGCAATGAGCAGTTCTTC. It translates to CASSTAGTSGNEQFF. V usage is TRBV28 and J usage is TRBJ2-1; TRBD2 matches at 11 bases. With 9 bases clipped from V and 6 bases from J, the junction kept 10 bases outside the gene matches. The CDR3 runs to 15 residues. CDR1 is MDHEN, CDR2 SYDVKM, per germline.

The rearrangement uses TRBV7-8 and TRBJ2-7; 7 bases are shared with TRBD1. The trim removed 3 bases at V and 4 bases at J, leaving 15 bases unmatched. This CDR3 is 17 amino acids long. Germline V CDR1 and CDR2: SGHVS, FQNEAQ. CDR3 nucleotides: TGTGCCAGCAGCTTCGGACCGGGACAGTCCCCTATTTACGAGCAGTACTTC. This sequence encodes CASSFGPGQSPIYEQYF.